These 2 T cell receptor beta chains were sequenced from one sample in a study of CD8 T cells in ankylosing spondylitis. MiXCR, applied by TCRdb to the 5' RACE reads, yields one record per CDR3 protein. The sample holds 250,000 to 400,000 distinct CDR3 sequences, 11% seen once. The sequencing sample was made of blood, either unsorted or a sorted T cell fraction (not recorded which). Receptors originate from a female donor with ankylosing spondylitis or in good health (not recorded which).

In this sample, this clonotype turned up a few times. The chain joins TRBV5-1 to TRBJ2-7, with TRBD2 matching over 13 bases. Trimming at V came to 5 bases and at J to 3 bases, leaving 5 bases not matched to a gene. The length of the CDR3 is 15 residues. Germline V lookup: CDR1 SGHRS, CDR2 YFSETQ. The CDR3 loop reads CASSPGLAGFYEQYF. The CDR3 nucleotides are TGCGCCAGCAGTCCGGGACTAGCGGGGTTCTACGAGCAGTACTTC.

This clonotype was recorded at least ten times. The chain combines TRBV10-1 with TRBJ2-1, with 8 bases lining up with TRBD1. Germline trimming cut 5 bases from V and 6 bases from J; bases unmatched to any gene: 9. Germline CDR1 is WNHNN and CDR2 is SYGVQD (reference sequence). CDR3 length: 15 residues. CDR3 region: CASSSRGQGLNEQFF. For the CDR3, the DNA is TGCGCCAGCAGTTCTAGAGGACAGGGACTCAATGAGCAGTTCTTC.